Following are 21 T cell receptor beta chains from one sample sequenced in a study of shared T cell receptors in the human thymus. TCRdb's copy holds only in-frame clones and misses some; the assay was immunoSEQ multiplex PCR. The profile shows 540,000 or so clones, around 78% of them singletons. These data also featured in a second study, about human thymus T cells.

Material: thymocytes. Source of these receptors: a boy under two years old with a congenital heart defect.

This clone turned up a few times. This chain joins TRBV30 and TRBJ2-7; 8 bases fit TRBD2. Germline loops: CDR1 GTSNPN, CDR2 SVGIG (reference sequence). The V gene end was trimmed by 2 bases and the J gene end by 3 bases; junction bases not matched to a gene: 6. This CDR3 spans 14 amino acids. CDR3 bases: TGTGCCTGGAGTACGCAGCGGGAGAGCTACGAGCAGTACTTC. This gives the protein CAWSTQRESYEQYF.

The V and J genes are TRBV2 and TRBJ2-7, with 12 bases fitting TRBD2. The CDR3 contains 14 residues. From germline, CDR1 is SNHLY and CDR2 FYNNEI. The junction had 5 bases not matched to a gene; V was cut back by 6 bases and J by 5 bases. The CDR3 loop is CASRWASGRDEQYF. The DNA of the CDR3 is TGTGCCAGCAGGTGGGCTAGCGGGAGGGACGAGCAGTACTTC.

This chain links TRBV2 with TRBJ2-3; TRBD2 matches 14 bases. V gave up 7 bases and J gave up 1 base; unmatched junction bases: 7. Germline loops: CDR1 SNHLY, CDR2 FYNNEI. The CDR3 extends over 17 amino acids. CDR3 DNA: TGTGCCAGCACTAGACTAGCGGGAGGGCAACGCACAGATACGCAGTATTTT. Amino acid sequence: CASTRLAGGQRTDTQYF.

The chain uses TRBV6-4 and TRBJ2-1; 13 nucleotides agree with TRBD2. Germline V gene data show CDR1 as MRHNA and CDR2 as SNTAGT. V shed 4 bases and J 1 base; nucleotides not matched to a gene: 7. CDR3 length: 18 amino acids. CDR3 residues: CASSAWTSGSPSYNEQFF. The CDR3 DNA reads TGTGCCAGCAGTGCTTGGACTAGCGGGAGTCCTTCCTACAATGAGCAGTTCTTC.

The chain combines TRBV5-6 with TRBJ2-2, with 11 bases fitting TRBD2. V dropped 6 bases and J dropped 5; count of bases not matched to a gene: 12. The CDR3 spans 17 residues. Germline-derived CDR1 and CDR2 are SGHDT and YYEEEE. CDR3 nucleotides: TGTGCCAGCACGCAGTACGGGTTAGCGGGAGGGACCGGGGAGCTGTTTTTT. It translates to CASTQYGLAGGTGELFF. The entire variable domain, with the rest obtained from reference TRBV5-6 and TRBJ2-2, is as follows: DAGVTQSPTHLIKTRGQQVTLRCSPKSGHDTVSWYQQALGQGPQFIFQYYEEEERQRGNFPDRFSGHQFPNYSSELNVNALLLGDSALYLCASTQYGLAGGTGELFFGEGSRLTVL.

The chain joins TRBV29-1 to TRBJ2-2; maybe TRBD2 (6 bases). The CDR3 totals 14 residues. V was trimmed by 4 bases and J by 6 bases, leaving 15 bases between them. Germline V gene lookup returns CDR1 SQVTM and CDR2 ANQGSEA. For the CDR3, the DNA is TGCAGCGTTGCACTAGCAGGAAGAGCCGGGGAGCTGTTTTTT. It codes for CSVALAGRAGELFF.

The rearrangement uses TRBV30 and TRBJ2-2, with D perhaps matching TRBD1 (5 bases). The germline CDR1 and CDR2 sequences are GTSNPN and SVGIG (reference sequence). The CDR3 consists of 15 residues. Trimming pared 0 bases from V and 3 bases from J, leaving 11 bases between. This CDR3 is CAWSVLYRYTGELFF. Here the CDR3 DNA reads TGTGCCTGGAGTGTATTGTACAGGTACACCGGGGAGCTGTTTTTT.

The rearrangement joins TRBV18 to TRBJ2-7; 7 nucleotides agree with TRBD2. CDR3 size: 14 residues. V trimming: 6 bases; J trimming: 7 bases; junction bases outside the gene matches: 12. Looked up from germline, CDR1 is KGHSH and CDR2 is LQKENI. CDR3 sequence reads: CASSRGLRDIEQYF. The CDR3 DNA sequence: TGTGCCAGCTCCCGGGGACTACGCGATATAGAGCAGTACTTC.

The chain uses TRBV5-1 and TRBJ2-1; 10 nucleotides align to TRBD2. The germline V gene has CDR1 SGHRS and CDR2 YFSETQ. This CDR3 is 17 amino acids long. Trimming cost V 0 bases and J 7 bases; bases outside gene matches: 10. In nucleotides, the CDR3 is TGCGCCAGCAGCTTGGATGGCGCTAGCGGGAGCGGGAATGAGCAGTTCTTC. Translated, it gives CASSLDGASGSGNEQFF.

This rearrangement joins TRBV28 to TRBJ2-3; TRBD2 matches at 10 bases. Germline CDR1 is MDHEN and CDR2 is SYDVKM. The CDR3 contains 21 residues. The J segment lost 6 bases and the V segment lost 6 bases, leaving 27 bases of the junction unmatched. The CDR3 loop is CASRGSREREGRKVFVDTQYF. CDR3 nucleotides: TGTGCCAGCAGAGGAAGCAGGGAGCGGGAGGGCCGGAAGGTCTTTGTGGATACGCAGTATTTT.

The chain joins TRBV10-1 to TRBJ2-7; a possible D gene is TRBD2 (5 bases). CDR1 is WNHNN and CDR2 is SYGVQD in the germline V gene (reference sequence). The ends were cut back, 0 bases at V and 6 bases at J, with 24 bases in the middle. The CDR3 has 18 amino acids. CDR3 sequence reads: CASSESRVASETFLEQYF. CDR3 nucleotide sequence: TGCGCCAGCAGTGAGTCGAGGGTAGCGAGCGAGACCTTCCTCGAGCAGTACTTC.

This chain joins TRBV7-8 and TRBJ2-1; D may be TRBD2 (7 bases). V lost 2 bases to trimming and J lost 15 bases, with 20 bases between them. CDR1 is SGHVS and CDR2 is FQNEAQ in the germline V gene. CDR3 length equals 14 residues. The CDR3 sequence is CASSLPTGGSERFF. The CDR3, as DNA: TGTGCCAGCAGCTTACCGACAGGCGGGAGCGAACGGTTCTTC.

The V and J genes are TRBV11-2 and TRBJ2-7; 11 nucleotides line up with TRBD2. V lost 5 bases to trimming and J lost 3 bases; unmatched junction nucleotides: 12. Per the germline V gene, CDR1 is SGHAT and CDR2 is FQNNGV. The CDR3 is made up of 17 amino acids. The CDR3 reads CASSPARRLAGGYEQYF. The CDR3 region has the DNA TGTGCCAGCAGCCCGGCGCGTCGGCTAGCGGGAGGCTACGAGCAGTACTTC.

The chain uses TRBV11-3 and TRBJ2-7; TRBD2 matches at 9 bases. CDR1 SGHNT and CDR2 YENEEA come from the germline V gene. This CDR3 spans 15 amino acids. Unmatched junction bases numbered 8, after V lost 3 bases and J lost 5 bases. CDR3 sequence: CASSLCGRGSNEQYF. The DNA for the CDR3 is TGTGCCAGCAGCTTGTGCGGGAGGGGTAGCAACGAGCAGTACTTC.

J is TRBJ2-5 and V is TRBV7-2; D may be TRBD1 (6 bases). Germline values: CDR1 SGHTA, CDR2 FQGNSA. The V end lost 5 bases, the J end lost 2 bases, and 12 bases lay between the germline ends. The CDR3 loop spans 14 amino acids. This CDR3 is CASSPKGGQETQYF. CDR3 bases: TGTGCCAGCAGCCCAAAAGGGGGACAAGAGACCCAGTACTTC.

V gene TRBV30 combines with J gene TRBJ2-3, with D possibly being TRBD1 (6 bases). Germline values: CDR1 GTSNPN, CDR2 SVGIG (reference sequence). V lost 0 bases and J lost 0, with 13 bases in between. The length of the CDR3 is 16 residues. CDR3 sequence reads: CAWSVQGQPSTDTQYF. CDR3 DNA: TGTGCCTGGAGTGTACAGGGCCAACCTAGCACAGATACGCAGTATTTT. Based on the CDR3 plus reference TRBV30 and TRBJ2-3, the full variable domain is SQTIHQWPATLVQPVGSPLSLECTVEGTSNPNLYWYRQAAGRGLQLLFYSVGIGQISSEVPQNLSASRPQDRQFILSSKKLLLSDSGFYLCAWSVQGQPSTDTQYFGPGTRLTVL.

The chain joins TRBV7-6 to TRBJ2-7, with 9 bases aligning to TRBD2. The germline CDR1 and CDR2 sequences are SGHVS and FNYEAQ. The CDR3 is 18 residues long. Trimming cost V 5 bases and J 2 bases; bases outside gene matches: 16. The CDR3 region is CASSPPGLAGRAPYEQYF. The DNA of the CDR3 is TGTGCCAGCAGCCCCCCGGGGCTAGCGGGAAGAGCGCCCTACGAGCAGTACTTC.

The rearrangement joins TRBV5-4 to TRBJ2-7, with 10 bases matching TRBD1. CDR1 SGHNT and CDR2 YYREEE come from the germline V gene (reference sequence). The CDR3 is 15 amino acids. V lost 4 bases, J lost 10 bases, and 14 bases stayed unmatched. The CDR3 region is CASSPNPGQGEGQYF. The CDR3 DNA sequence: TGTGCCAGCAGCCCCAATCCTGGACAGGGGGAAGGACAGTACTTC.

This clone was seen just once. The chain has TRBV27 and TRBJ2-5; TRBD1 aligns across 9 bases. The V gene's germline CDR1 is MNHEY and CDR2 SMNVEV (reference sequence). V dropped 7 bases and J dropped 2; count of bases not matched to a gene: 8. CDR3 size: 15 residues. In DNA form, the CDR3 reads TGTGCCAGCACTCTGACAGGGGGGTGGCAAGAGACCCAGTACTTC. This sequence encodes CASTLTGGWQETQYF.

The CDR3 loop reads CASSLLGLAGKETQYF. The CDR3 DNA sequence: TGTGCCAGCAGTTTATTGGGACTAGCGGGAAAAGAGACCCAGTACTTC. This chain uses TRBV27 with TRBJ2-5; TRBD2 aligns across 13 bases. Germline CDR1 and CDR2: MNHEY and SMNVEV (reference sequence). The V and J ends lost 1 base and 3 bases, in that order; junction bases with no gene match: 2. This CDR3 is built from 16 residues.

This clone was detected only once. This sequence joins TRBV4-3 and TRBJ2-7; D possibly corresponds to TRBD2 (6 bases). In germline, CDR1 is LGHNA, CDR2 YSLEER. V lost 4 bases and J 3 bases, leaving 19 bases between the germline ends. CDR3 length equals 16 residues. CDR3 sequence: CASSPEGWSLDYEQYF. The CDR3 DNA follows: TGCGCCAGCAGCCCGGAGGGGTGGTCGCTGGACTACGAGCAGTACTTC.